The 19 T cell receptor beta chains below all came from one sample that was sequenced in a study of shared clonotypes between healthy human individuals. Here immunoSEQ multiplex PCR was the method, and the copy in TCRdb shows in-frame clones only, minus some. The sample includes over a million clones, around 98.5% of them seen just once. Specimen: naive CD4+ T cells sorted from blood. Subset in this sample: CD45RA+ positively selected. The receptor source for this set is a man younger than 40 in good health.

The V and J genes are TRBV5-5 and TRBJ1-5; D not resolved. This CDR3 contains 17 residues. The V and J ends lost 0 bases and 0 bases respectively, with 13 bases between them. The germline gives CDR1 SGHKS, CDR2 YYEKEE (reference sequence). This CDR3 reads CASSLGVWANSNQPQHF. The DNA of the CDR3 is TGTGCCAGCAGCTTGGGGGTTTGGGCCAATAGCAATCAGCCCCAGCATTTT.

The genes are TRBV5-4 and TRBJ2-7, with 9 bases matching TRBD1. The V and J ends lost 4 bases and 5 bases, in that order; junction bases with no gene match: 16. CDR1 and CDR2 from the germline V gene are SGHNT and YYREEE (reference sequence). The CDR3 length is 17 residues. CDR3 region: CASSKQRPGQGVHEQYF. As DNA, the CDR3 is TGTGCCAGCAGCAAACAGCGACCGGGACAGGGTGTCCACGAGCAGTACTTC.

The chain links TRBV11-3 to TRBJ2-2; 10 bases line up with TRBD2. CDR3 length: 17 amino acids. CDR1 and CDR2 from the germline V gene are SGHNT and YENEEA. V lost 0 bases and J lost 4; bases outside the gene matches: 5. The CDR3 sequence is CASSLDNLAGVTGELFF. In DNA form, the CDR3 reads TGTGCCAGCAGCTTAGATAACCTAGCGGGAGTCACCGGGGAGCTGTTTTTT.

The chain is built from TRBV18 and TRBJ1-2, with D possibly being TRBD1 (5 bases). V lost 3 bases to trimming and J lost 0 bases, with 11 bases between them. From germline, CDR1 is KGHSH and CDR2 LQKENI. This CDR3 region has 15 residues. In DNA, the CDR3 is TGTGCCAGCTCACCTCGGGGGGAAGCTAACTATGGCTACACCTTC. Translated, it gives CASSPRGEANYGYTF.

The CDR3 DNA reads TGCGCCAGCAGCTTGGACAGGGCTGAAGAGACCCAGTACTTC. This encodes CASSLDRAEETQYF. The rearrangement links TRBV5-1 to TRBJ2-5; the D gene is possibly TRBD1 (6 bases). The length of the CDR3 is 14 residues. Trimming shortened V by 0 bases and J by 3 bases, and 9 bases separated the two germline ends. In germline, CDR1 is SGHRS, CDR2 YFSETQ.

This CDR3 reads CASSVGRRSNQPQHF. Written as DNA, the CDR3 is TGTGCCAGCAGTGTAGGAAGGAGGAGCAATCAGCCCCAGCATTTT. The rearrangement joins TRBV6-4 to TRBJ1-5, with D unresolved. This CDR3 is 15 amino acids long. The ends were cut back, 4 bases at V and 1 base at J, with 11 bases in the middle. CDR1 MRHNA and CDR2 SNTAGT come from the germline V gene.

The chain's CDR3 is CASSPGGGSLNYGYTF. CDR3 DNA sequence: TGTGCCAGCAGCCCAGGGGGAGGGAGCCTAAACTATGGCTACACCTTC. The chain uses TRBV9 and TRBJ1-2; 7 nucleotides align to TRBD1. CDR3 length equals 16 residues. V lost 4 bases and J lost 2; bases outside the gene matches: 11. Germline V gene sequence: CDR1 SGDLS, CDR2 YYNGEE.

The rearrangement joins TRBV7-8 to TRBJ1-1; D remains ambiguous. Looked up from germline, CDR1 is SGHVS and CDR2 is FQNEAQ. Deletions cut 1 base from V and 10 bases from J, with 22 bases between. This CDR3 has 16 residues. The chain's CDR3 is CASSLDWLRVTIGAFF. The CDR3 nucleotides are TGTGCCAGCAGCTTAGATTGGTTGCGGGTTACGATAGGAGCTTTCTTT.

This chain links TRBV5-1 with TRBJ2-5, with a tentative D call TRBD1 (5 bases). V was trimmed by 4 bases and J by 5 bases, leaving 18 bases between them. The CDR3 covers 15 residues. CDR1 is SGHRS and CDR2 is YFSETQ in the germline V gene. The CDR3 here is CASSRRVAGLETQYF. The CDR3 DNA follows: TGCGCCAGCAGCCGTCGAGTCGCAGGGTTGGAGACCCAGTACTTC.

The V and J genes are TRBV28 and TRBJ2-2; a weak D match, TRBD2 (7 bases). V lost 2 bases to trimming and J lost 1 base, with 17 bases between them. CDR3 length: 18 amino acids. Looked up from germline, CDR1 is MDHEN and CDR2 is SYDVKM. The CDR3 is CASSLSAGASGNTGELFF. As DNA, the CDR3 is TGTGCCAGCAGTTTAAGCGCGGGGGCTAGCGGGAACACCGGGGAGCTGTTTTTT.

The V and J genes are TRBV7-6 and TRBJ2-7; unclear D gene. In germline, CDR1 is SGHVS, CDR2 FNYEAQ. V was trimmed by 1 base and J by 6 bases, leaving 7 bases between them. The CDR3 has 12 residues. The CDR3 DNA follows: TGTGCCAGCAGCTTAGACAGCCTCGAGCAGTACTTC. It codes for CASSLDSLEQYF.

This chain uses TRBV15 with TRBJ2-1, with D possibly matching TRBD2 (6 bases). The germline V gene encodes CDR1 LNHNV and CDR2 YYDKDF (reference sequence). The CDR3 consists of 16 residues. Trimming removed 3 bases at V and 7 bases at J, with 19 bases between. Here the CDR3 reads CATSSILLAANNEQFF. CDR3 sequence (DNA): TGTGCCACCAGCAGCATCTTACTAGCTGCCAATAATGAGCAGTTCTTC. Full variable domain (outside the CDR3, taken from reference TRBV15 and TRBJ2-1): DAMVIQNPRYQVTQFGKPVTLSCSQTLNHNVMYWYQQKSSQAPKLLFHYYDKDFNNEADTPDNFQSRRPNTSFCFLDIRSPGLGDTAMYLCATSSILLAANNEQFFGPGTRLTVL.

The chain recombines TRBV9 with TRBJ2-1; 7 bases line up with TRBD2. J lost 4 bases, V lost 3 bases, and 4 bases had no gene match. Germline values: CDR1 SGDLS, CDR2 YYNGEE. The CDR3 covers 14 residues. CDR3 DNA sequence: TGTGCCAGCAGCGCGACTAGCTTATACAATGAGCAGTTCTTC. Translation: CASSATSLYNEQFF.

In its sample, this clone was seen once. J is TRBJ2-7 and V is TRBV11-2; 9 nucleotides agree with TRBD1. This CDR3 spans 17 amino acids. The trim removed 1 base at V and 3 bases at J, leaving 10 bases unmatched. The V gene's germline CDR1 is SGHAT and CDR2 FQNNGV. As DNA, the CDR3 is TGTGCCAGCAGCTTAGGCCTATCCGGGACAGGGATCTACGAGCAGTACTTC. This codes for CASSLGLSGTGIYEQYF. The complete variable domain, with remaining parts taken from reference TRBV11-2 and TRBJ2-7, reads EAGVAQSPRYKIIEKRQSVAFWCNPISGHATLYWYQQILGQGPKLLIQFQNNGVVDDSQLPKDRFSAERLKGVDSTLKIQPAKLEDSAVYLCASSLGLSGTGIYEQYFGPGTRLTVT.

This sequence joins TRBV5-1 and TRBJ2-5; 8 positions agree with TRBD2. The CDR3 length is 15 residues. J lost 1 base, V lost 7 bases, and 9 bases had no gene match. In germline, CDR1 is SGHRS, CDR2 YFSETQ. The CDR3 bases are TGCGCCAGCTCTGGGAGCGGGAGACTCCAAGAGACCCAGTACTTC. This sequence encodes CASSGSGRLQETQYF. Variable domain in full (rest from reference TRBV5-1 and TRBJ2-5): KAGVTQTPRYLIKTRGQQVTLSCSPISGHRSVSWYQQTPGQGLQFLFEYFSETQRNKGNFPGRFSGRQFSNSRSEMNVSTLELGDSALYLCASSGSGRLQETQYFGPGTRLLVL.

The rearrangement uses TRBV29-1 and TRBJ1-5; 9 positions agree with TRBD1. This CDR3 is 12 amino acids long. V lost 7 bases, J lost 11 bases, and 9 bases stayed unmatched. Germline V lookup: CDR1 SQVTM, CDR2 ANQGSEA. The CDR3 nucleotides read TGCAGCGCCGGGGGACAGGGCGCAGCCCAGCATTTT. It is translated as CSAGGQGAAQHF.

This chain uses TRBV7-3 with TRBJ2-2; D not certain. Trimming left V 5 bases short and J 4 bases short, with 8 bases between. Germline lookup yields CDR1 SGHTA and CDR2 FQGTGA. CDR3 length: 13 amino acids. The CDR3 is CASSPGVTGELFF. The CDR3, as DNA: TGTGCCAGCAGCCCAGGCGTCACCGGGGAGCTGTTTTTT.

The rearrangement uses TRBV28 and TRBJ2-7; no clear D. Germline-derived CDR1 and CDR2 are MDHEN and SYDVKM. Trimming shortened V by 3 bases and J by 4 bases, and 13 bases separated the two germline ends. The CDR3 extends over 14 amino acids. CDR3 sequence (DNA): TGTGCCAGCAGTTTTGCTCGCGTCCTATACGAGCAGTACTTC. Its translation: CASSFARVLYEQYF.

Here the CDR3 reads CASSQEPDGDSVLGGAGEQYF. In nucleotides, the CDR3 is TGCGCCAGCAGCCAGGAACCCGACGGAGACTCGGTTTTGGGGGGAGCGGGCGAGCAGTACTTC. The rearrangement links TRBV4-1 to TRBJ2-7; D might be TRBD2 (6 bases). The germline gives CDR1 MGHRA, CDR2 YSYEKL. V was cut by 3 bases and J by 6 bases, with 36 bases left in between. The CDR3 spans 21 residues.